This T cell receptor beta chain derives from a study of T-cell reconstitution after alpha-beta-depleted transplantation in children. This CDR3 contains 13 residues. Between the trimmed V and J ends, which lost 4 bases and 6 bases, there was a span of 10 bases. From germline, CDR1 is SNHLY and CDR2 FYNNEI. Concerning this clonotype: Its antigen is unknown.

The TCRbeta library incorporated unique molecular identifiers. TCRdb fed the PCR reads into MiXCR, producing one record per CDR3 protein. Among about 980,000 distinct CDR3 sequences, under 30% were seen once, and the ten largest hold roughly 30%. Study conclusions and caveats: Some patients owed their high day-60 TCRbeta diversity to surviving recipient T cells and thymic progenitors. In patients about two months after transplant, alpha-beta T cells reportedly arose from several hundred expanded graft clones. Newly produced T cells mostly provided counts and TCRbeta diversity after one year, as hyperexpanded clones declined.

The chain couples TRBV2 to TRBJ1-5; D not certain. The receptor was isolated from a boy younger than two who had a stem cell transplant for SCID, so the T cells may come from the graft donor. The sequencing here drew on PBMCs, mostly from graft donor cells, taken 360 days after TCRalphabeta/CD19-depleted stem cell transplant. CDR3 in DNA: TGTGCCAGCAGTGCGTTCCTGGGTCAGCCCCAGCATTTT. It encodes CASSAFLGQPQHF. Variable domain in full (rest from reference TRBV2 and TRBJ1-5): EPEVTQTPSHQVTQMGQEVILRCVPISNHLYFYWYRQILGQKVEFLVSFYNNEISEKSEIFDDQFSVERPDGSNFTLKIRSTKLEDSAMYFCASSAFLGQPQHFGDGTRLSIL.